This TCR beta chain came from a study of T cells in Graves' hyperthyroidism and ophthalmopathy. Whole-study results and caveats: Most clonotypes expanded in thyroid above 0.001 were likewise present in blood.

Germline V gene lookup returns CDR1 MNHEY and CDR2 SMNVEV (reference sequence). The CDR3 has 15 amino acids. Trimming cost V 6 bases and J 2 bases, with 16 bases left between them. This clonotype showed up many times. The antigen remains undetermined. Ophthalmopathy cases scored 3 or more on the Clinical Activity Score and 4 or more on NOSPECS grade, with duration below 3 months. The PBMCs were taken from around 9 ml of fresh peripheral blood. The TCR beta CDR3 regions underwent amplification using RNA transcripts as the source. The HTBI primer set drove a first-round RT-PCR of the TCR CDR3. TCRdb re-analysed the multiplex PCR reads in MiXCR, keeping a single row per CDR3 protein. The sample lists more than 300,000 distinct CDR3 sequences, less than 20% occurring once.

The chain links TRBV27 to TRBJ1-2; tentative D call: TRBD1 (6 bases). The sequence came from a man between 18 and 35 years old with Graves' ophthalmopathy. The sequencing input was blood. The CDR3 coding sequence is TGTGCCAGCAGCCACACGAAGGACAGCAACTATGGCTACACCTTC. Translated, it gives CASSHTKDSNYGYTF.